Listed below are T cell receptor beta chains from one sample, sequenced in a study of T-cell memory formation after mild COVID-19. TCRdb redid the calling of the 5' RACE reads with MiXCR, one entry per CDR3 protein. The sample yields some 82,000 distinct CDR3 sequences, 9.5% to 15% seen once. Sequenced: PBMCs or a T cell subset sorted from them (not recorded which). The receptors shown here come from a man aged 18 to 30 who had mild COVID-19 (a few samples of this study predate the infection). Cell type and time point are not known. Both conserved end residues are part of each CDR3.

J	V	CDR3
TRBJ1-2	TRBV5-1	CASSSGREVGGYTF
TRBJ2-7	TRBV4-2	CASSQIGTSHEQYF
TRBJ2-3	TRBV29-1	CSVEGPSTDTQYF
TRBJ2-1	TRBV27	CASSFGLADNEQFF
TRBJ2-2	TRBV7-2	CASSFIQVNTGELFF
TRBJ2-5	TRBV6-5	CASTPSGGNQETQYF
TRBJ2-1	TRBV20-1	CSAAWRGSWNEQFF
TRBJ2-7	TRBV4-1	CASSQERLAGEQYF
TRBJ1-1	TRBV7-3	CASSDPRRPEAFF
TRBJ2-5	TRBV24-1	CATSEGGRAETQYF
TRBJ1-5	TRBV20-1	CSASRGDQPQHF
TRBJ2-7	TRBV4-3	CASSGGLGYEQYF
TRBJ2-1	TRBV6-2/TRBV6-3	CASSYLTSGGRNEYNEQFF
TRBJ2-1	TRBV7-8	CASSPREGHSYNEQFF
TRBJ2-5	TRBV7-9	CASSLVGGETQYF
TRBJ2-7	TRBV18	CASSKSQGAEQYF
TRBJ1-1	TRBV5-1	CASSLGSIQAEAFF
TRBJ2-1	TRBV28	CASRGTGPYNEQFF
TRBJ2-3	TRBV12-3/TRBV12-4	CASTLGGGYTDTQYF
TRBJ1-1	TRBV10-3	CAISGGGRNTEAFF
TRBJ1-2	TRBV7-9	CASSQGELWGYTF
TRBJ2-1	TRBV19	CASSTPRLSSYNEQFF
TRBJ2-3	TRBV4-3	CASSQQVGGTRGTQYF
TRBJ2-7	TRBV11-2	CASSLYGDEQYF
TRBJ2-5	TRBV10-2	CASSETGDSETQYF